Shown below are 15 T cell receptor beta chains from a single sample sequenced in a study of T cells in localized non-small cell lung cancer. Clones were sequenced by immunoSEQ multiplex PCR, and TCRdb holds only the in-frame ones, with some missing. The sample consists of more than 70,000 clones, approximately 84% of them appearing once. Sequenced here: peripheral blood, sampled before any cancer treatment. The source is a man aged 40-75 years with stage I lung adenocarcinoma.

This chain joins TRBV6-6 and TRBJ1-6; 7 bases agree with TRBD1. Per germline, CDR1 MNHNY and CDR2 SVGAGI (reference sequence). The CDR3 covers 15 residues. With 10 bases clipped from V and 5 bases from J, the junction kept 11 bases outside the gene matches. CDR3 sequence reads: CATSWRQGDNSPLHF. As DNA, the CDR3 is TGTGCCACCAGCTGGCGACAGGGAGATAATTCACCCCTCCACTTT.

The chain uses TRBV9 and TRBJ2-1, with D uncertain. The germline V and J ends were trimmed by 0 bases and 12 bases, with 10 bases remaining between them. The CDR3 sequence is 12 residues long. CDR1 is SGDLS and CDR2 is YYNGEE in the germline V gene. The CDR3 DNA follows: TGTGCCAGCAGCGTAGAAGGGTCAAGGCAGTTCTTC. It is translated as CASSVEGSRQFF. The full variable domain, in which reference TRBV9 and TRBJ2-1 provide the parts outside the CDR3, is DSGVTQTPKHLITATGQRVTLRCSPRSGDLSVYWYQQSLDQGLQFLIQYYNGEERAKGNILERFSAQQFPDLHSELNLSSLELGDSALYFCASSVEGSRQFFGPGTRLTVL.

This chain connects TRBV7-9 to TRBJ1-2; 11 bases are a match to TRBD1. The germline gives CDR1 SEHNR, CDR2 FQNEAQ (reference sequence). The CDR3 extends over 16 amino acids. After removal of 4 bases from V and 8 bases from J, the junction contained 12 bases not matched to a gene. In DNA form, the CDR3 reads TGTGCCAGCAGCTCAACCGGGACAGGGGGATCGAGAGGCTACACCTTC. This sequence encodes CASSSTGTGGSRGYTF.

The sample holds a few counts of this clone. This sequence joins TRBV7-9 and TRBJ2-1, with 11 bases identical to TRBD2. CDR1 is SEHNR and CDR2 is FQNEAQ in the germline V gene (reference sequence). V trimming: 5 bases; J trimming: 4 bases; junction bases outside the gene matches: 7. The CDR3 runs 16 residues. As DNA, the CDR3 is TGTGCCAGCAGCCGTACTAGCGGGAGTTCATACAATGAGCAGTTCTTC. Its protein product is CASSRTSGSSYNEQFF.

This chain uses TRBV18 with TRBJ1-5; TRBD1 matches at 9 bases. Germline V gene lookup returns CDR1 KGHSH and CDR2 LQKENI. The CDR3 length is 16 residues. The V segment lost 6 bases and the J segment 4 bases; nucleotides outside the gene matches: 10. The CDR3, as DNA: TGTGCCAGCTCGCCGAATACAGGGGGCGTTAATCAGCCCCAGCATTTT. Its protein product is CASSPNTGGVNQPQHF.

Here the CDR3 reads CASSSGQGSPSEEKYF. CDR3 bases: TGTGCCAGCAGCTCAGGACAGGGTTCCCCGTCGGAGGAGAAGTACTTC. The rearrangement uses TRBV7-3 and TRBJ2-4, with 8 bases matching TRBD1. The V segment lost 4 bases and the J segment 14 bases; nucleotides outside the gene matches: 19. Germline V gives CDR1 SGHTA, CDR2 FQGTGA. This CDR3 contains 16 residues.

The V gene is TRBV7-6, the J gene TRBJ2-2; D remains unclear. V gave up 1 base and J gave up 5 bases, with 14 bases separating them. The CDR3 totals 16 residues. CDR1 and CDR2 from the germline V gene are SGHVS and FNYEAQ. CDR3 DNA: TGTGCCAGCAGCTTAGAAACGGTTTACGTGACCGGGGAGCTGTTTTTT. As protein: CASSLETVYVTGELFF.

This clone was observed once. DNA of the CDR3: TGTGCCAGCATGCGGGGGACGGTGAACACTGAAGCTTTCTTT. Translation: CASMRGTVNTEAFF. The chain links TRBV28 to TRBJ1-1; D may be TRBD1 (5 bases). With 7 bases removed from V and 0 bases from J, the gap between germline ends came to 12 bases. The CDR3 runs to 14 residues. The germline V gene encodes CDR1 MDHEN and CDR2 SYDVKM.

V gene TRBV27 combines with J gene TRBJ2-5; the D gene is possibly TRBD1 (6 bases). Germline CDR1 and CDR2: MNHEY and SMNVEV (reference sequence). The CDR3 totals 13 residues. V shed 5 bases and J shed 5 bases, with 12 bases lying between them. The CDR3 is CASSRVTGETQYF. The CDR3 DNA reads TGTGCCAGCAGTAGGGTCACAGGGGAGACCCAGTACTTC.

CDR3 nucleotides: TGTGCCGCCGGGGGCTTCTACGAGCAGTACTTC. This sequence encodes CAAGGFYEQYF. This chain uses TRBV28 with TRBJ2-7; the D call may be TRBD1 or TRBD2 (6 bases each). Germline V CDR1 and CDR2: MDHEN, SYDVKM. Trimming left V 11 bases short and J 3 bases short, with 11 bases between. CDR3 length: 11 amino acids.

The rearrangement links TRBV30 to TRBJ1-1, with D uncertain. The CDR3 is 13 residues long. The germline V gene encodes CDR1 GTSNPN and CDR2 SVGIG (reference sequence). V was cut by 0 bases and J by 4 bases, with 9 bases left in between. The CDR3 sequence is CAWSVNRGTEAFF. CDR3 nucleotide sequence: TGTGCCTGGAGTGTCAACCGGGGCACTGAAGCTTTCTTT.

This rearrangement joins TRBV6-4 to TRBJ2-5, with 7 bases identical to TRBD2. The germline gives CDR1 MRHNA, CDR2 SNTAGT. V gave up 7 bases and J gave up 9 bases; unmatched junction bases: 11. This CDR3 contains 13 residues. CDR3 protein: CASKRAGDPPQYF. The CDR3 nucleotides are TGTGCCAGCAAGCGGGCGGGAGATCCGCCCCAGTACTTC.

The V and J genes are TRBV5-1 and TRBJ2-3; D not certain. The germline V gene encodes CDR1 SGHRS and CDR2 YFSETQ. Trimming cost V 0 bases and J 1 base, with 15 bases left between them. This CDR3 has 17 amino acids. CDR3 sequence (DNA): TGCGCCAGCAGCTTGGGGGGAATGGGATCCCGCACAGATACGCAGTATTTT. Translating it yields CASSLGGMGSRTDTQYF.

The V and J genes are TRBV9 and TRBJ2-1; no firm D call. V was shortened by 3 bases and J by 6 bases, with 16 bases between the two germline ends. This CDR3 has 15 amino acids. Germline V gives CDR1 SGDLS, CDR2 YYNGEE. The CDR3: CASSALLIPPNEQFF. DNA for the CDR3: TGTGCCAGCAGCGCGCTATTGATCCCGCCCAATGAGCAGTTCTTC.

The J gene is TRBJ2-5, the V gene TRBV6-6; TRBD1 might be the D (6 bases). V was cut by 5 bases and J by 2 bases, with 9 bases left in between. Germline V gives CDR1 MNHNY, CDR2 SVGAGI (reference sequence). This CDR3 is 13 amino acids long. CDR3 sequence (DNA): TGTGCCAGCAGTCGACAGGCTCAAGAGACCCAGTACTTC. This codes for CASSRQAQETQYF.